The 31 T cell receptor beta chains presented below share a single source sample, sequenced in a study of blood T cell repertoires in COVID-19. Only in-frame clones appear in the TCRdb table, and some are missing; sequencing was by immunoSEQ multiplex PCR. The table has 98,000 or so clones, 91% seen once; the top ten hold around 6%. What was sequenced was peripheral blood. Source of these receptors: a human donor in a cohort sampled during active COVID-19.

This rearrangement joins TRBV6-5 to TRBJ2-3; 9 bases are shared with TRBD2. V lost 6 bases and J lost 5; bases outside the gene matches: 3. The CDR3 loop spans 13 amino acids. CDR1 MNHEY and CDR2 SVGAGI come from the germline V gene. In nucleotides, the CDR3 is TGTGCCAGCAGCGCTAGCGGGAAAGATACGCAGTATTTT. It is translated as CASSASGKDTQYF.

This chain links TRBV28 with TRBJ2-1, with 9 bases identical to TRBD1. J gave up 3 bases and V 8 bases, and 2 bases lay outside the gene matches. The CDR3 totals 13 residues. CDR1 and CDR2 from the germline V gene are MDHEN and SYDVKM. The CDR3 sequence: CASRDRDYNEQFF. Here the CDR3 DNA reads TGTGCCAGCCGGGACAGGGACTACAATGAGCAGTTCTTC.

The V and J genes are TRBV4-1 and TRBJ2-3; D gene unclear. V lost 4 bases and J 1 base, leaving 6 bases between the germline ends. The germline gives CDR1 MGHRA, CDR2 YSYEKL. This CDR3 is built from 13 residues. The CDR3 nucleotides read TGCGCCAGCAGCCGACGGGGCACAGATACGCAGTATTTT. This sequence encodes CASSRRGTDTQYF.

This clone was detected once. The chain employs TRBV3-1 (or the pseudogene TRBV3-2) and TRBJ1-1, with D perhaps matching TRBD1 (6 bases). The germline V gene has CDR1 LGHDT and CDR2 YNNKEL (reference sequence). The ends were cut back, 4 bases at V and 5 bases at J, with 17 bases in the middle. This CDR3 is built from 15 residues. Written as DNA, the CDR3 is TGTGCCAGCAGCCGAGAGACCAGGGGTAGGACTGAAGCTTTCTTT. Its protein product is CASSRETRGRTEAFF.

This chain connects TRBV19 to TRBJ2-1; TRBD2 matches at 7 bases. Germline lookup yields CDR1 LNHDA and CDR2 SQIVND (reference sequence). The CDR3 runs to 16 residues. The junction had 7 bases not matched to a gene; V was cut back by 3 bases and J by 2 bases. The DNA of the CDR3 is TGTGCCAGTAGTATTAGCCCAGCGGGAACCTACAATGAGCAGTTCTTC. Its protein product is CASSISPAGTYNEQFF. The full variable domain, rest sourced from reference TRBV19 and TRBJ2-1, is DGGITQSPKYLFRKEGQNVTLSCEQNLNHDAMYWYRQDPGQGLRLIYYSQIVNDFQKGDIAEGYSVSREKKESFPLTVTSAQKNPTAFYLCASSISPAGTYNEQFFGPGTRLTVL.

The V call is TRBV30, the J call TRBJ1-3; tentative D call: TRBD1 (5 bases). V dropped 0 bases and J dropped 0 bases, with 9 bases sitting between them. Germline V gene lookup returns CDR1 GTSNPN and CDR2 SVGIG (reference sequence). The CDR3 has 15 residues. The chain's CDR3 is CAWSVGANSGNTIYF. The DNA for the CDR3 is TGTGCCTGGAGTGTAGGGGCTAACTCTGGAAACACCATATATTTT.

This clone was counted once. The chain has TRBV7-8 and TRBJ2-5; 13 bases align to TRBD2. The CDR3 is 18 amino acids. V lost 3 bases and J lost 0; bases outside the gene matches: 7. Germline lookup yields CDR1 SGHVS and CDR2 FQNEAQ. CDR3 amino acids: CASSFTGTSGEYQETQYF. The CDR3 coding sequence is TGTGCCAGCAGCTTTACCGGGACTAGCGGGGAGTACCAAGAGACCCAGTACTTC. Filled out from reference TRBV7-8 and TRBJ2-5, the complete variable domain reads GAGVSQSPRYKVAKRGQDVALRCDPISGHVSLFWYQQALGQGPEFLTYFQNEAQLDKSGLPSDRFFAERPEGSVSTLKIQRTQQEDSAVYLCASSFTGTSGEYQETQYFGPGTRLLVL.

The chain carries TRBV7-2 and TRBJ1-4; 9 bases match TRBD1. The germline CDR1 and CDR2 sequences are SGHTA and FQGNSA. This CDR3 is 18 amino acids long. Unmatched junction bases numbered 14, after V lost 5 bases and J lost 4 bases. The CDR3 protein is CASSPPRDRELFNEKLFF. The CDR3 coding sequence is TGTGCCAGCAGCCCCCCCCGGGACAGGGAACTGTTTAATGAAAAACTGTTTTTT. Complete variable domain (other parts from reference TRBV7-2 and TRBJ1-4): GAGVSQSPSNKVTEKGKDVELRCDPISGHTALYWYRQSLGQGLEFLIYFQGNSAPDKSGLPSDRFSAERTGGSVSTLTIQRTQQEDSAVYLCASSPPRDRELFNEKLFFGSGTQLSVL.

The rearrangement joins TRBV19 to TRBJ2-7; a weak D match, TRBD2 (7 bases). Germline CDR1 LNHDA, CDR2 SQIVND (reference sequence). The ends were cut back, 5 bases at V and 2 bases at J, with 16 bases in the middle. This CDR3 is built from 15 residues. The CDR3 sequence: CASSGGGGPTYEQYF. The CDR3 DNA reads TGTGCCAGTAGTGGGGGAGGGGGACCTACCTACGAGCAGTACTTC.

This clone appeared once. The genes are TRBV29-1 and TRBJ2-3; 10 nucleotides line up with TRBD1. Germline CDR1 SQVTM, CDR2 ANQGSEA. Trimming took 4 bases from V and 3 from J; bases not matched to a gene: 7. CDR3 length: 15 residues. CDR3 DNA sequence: TGCAGCGTTGGGGGGGGACAGGGGTTAACAGATACGCAGTATTTT. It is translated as CSVGGGQGLTDTQYF.

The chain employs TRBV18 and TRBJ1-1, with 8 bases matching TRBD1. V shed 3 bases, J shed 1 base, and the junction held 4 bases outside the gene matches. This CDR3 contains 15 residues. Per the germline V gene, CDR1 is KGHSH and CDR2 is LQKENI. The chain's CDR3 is CASSPQDRENTEAFF. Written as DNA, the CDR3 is TGTGCCAGCTCACCCCAGGACAGGGAGAACACTGAAGCTTTCTTT. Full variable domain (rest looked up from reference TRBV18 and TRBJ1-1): NAGVMQNPRHLVRRRGQEARLRCSPMKGHSHVYWYRQLPEEGLKFMVYLQKENIIDESGMPKERFSAEFPKEGPSILRIQQVVRGDSAAYFCASSPQDRENTEAFFGQGTRLTVV.

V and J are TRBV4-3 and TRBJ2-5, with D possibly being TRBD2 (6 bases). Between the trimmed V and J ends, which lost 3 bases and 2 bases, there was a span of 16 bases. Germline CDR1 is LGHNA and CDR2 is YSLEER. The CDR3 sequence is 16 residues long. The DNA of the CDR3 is TGCGCCAGCAGCCATCTCGGGACTGCCAATCAAGAGACCCAGTACTTC. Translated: CASSHLGTANQETQYF.

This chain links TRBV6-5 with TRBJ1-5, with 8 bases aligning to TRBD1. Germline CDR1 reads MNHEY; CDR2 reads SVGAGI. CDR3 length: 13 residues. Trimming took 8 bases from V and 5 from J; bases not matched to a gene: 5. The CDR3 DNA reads TGTGCCAGCTGGGCAGGGGGCTATCAGCCCCAGCATTTT. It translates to CASWAGGYQPQHF.

The CDR3 region has the DNA TGTGCCACCAGCGGAGGACTAGCGGGCACAGATACGCAGTATTTT. Translated, it gives CATSGGLAGTDTQYF. V gene TRBV15 combines with J gene TRBJ2-3, with 10 bases fitting TRBD2. V lost 5 bases and J lost 1; bases outside the gene matches: 3. CDR3 length equals 15 residues. Germline V gene data show CDR1 as LNHNV and CDR2 as YYDKDF (reference sequence).

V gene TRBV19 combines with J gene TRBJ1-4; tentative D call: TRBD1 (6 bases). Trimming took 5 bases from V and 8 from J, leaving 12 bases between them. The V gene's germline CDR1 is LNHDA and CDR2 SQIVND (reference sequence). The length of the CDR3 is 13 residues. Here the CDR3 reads CASSSGGREKLFF. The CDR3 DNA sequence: TGTGCCAGTAGTTCGGGGGGGCGCGAAAAACTGTTTTTT.

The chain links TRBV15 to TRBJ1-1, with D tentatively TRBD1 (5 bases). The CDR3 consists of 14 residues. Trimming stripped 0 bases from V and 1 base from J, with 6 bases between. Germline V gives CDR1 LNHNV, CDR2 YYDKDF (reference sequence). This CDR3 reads CATSRDRGNTEAFF. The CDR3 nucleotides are TGTGCCACCAGCAGAGATAGGGGGAACACTGAAGCTTTCTTT.

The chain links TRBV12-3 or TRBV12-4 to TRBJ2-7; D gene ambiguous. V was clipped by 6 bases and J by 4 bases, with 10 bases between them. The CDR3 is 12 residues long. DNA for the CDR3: TGTGCCAGCAGCATTACTATTTACGAGCAGTACTTC. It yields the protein CASSITIYEQYF.

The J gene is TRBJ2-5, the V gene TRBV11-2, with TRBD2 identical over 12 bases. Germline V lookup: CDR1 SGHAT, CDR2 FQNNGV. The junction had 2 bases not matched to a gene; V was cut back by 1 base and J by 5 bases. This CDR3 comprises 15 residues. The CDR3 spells CASSLAGTSGETQYF. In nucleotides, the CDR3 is TGTGCCAGCAGCTTAGCTGGGACTAGCGGGGAGACCCAGTACTTC.

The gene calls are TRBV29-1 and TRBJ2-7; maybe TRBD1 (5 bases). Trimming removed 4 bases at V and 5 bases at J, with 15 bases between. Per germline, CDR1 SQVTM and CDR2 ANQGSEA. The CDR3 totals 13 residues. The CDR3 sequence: CSVASLGADEQYF. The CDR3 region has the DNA TGCAGCGTTGCGTCGTTAGGGGCAGACGAGCAGTACTTC.

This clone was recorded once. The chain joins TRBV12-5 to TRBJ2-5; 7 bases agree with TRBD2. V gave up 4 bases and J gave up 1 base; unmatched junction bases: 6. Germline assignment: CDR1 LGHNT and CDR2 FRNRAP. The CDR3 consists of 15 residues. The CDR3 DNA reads TGTGCTAGTGGTTCTCGTGGGGGGGGCCAAGAGACCCAGTACTTC. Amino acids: CASGSRGGGQETQYF.

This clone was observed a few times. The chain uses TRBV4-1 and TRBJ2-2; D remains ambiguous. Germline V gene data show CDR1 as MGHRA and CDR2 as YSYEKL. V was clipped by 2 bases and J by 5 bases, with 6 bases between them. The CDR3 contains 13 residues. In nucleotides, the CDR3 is TGCGCCAGCAGCCAAATGAGGACCGGGGAGCTGTTTTTT. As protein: CASSQMRTGELFF.

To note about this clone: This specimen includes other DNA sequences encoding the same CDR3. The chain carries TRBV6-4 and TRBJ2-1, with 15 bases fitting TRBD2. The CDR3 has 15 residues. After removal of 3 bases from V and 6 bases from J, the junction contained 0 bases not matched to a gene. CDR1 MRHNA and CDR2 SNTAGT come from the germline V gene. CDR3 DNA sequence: TGTGCCAGCAGTGAGGGACTAGCGGGGGGCAATGAGCAGTTCTTC. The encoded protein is CASSEGLAGGNEQFF.

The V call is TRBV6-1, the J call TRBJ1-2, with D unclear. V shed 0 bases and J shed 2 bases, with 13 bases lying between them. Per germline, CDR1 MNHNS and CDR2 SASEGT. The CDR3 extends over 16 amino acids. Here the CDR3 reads CASSEAGGSRNYGYTF. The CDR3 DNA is TGTGCCAGCAGTGAAGCAGGCGGCAGCCGAAACTATGGCTACACCTTC.

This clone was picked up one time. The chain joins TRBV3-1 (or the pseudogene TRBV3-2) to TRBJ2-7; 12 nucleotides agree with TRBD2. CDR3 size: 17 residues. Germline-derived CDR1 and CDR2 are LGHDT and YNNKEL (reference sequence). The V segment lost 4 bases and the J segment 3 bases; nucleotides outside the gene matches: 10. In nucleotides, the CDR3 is TGTGCCAGCAGCCTCCGACCCTCTAGCGGGGGGGTCTACGAGCAGTACTTC. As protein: CASSLRPSSGGVYEQYF.

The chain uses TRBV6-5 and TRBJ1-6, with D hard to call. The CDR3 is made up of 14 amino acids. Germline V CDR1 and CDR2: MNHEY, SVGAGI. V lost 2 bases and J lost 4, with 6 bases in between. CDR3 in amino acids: CASSYDLYNSPLHF. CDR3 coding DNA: TGTGCCAGCAGTTACGACTTATATAATTCACCCCTCCACTTT.

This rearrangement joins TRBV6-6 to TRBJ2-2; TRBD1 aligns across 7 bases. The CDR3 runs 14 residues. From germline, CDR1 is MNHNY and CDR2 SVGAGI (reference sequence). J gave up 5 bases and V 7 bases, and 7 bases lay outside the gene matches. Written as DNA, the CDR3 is TGTGCCAGCAACGACAGGGTGGGAACCGGGGAGCTGTTTTTT. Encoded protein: CASNDRVGTGELFF.

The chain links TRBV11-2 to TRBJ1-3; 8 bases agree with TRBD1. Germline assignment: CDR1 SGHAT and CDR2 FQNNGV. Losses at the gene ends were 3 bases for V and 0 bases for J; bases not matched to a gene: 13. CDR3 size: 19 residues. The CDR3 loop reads CASSFPADRERSSGNTIYF. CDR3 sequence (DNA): TGTGCCAGCAGCTTCCCCGCGGACAGGGAAAGAAGCTCTGGAAACACCATATATTTT.

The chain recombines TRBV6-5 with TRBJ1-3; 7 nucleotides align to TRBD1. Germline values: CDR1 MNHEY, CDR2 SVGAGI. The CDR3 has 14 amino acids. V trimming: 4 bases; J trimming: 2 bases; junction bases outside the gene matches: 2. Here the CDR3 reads CASSSGTAGNTIYF. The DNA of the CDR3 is TGTGCCAGCAGTTCCGGGACAGCTGGAAACACCATATATTTT.

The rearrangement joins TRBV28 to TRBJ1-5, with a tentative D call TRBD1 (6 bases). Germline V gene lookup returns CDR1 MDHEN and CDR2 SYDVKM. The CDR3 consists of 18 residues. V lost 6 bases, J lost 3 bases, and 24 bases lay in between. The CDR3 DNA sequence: TGTGCCAGCAGCTCCTCATATATTACAGGGTTATACAATCAGCCCCAGCATTTT. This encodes CASSSSYITGLYNQPQHF.

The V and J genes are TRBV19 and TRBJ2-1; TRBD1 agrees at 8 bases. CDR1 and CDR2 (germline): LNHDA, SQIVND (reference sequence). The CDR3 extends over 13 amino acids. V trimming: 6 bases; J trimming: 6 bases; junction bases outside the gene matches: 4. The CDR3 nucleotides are TGTGCCAGTAGGGGACAGGTCGCCAATGAGCAGTTCTTC. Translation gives CASRGQVANEQFF.

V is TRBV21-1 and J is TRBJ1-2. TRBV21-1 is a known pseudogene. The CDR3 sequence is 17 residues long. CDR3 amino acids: CASSGPNGKWRNYGYTF. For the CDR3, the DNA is TGTGCCAGCAGCGGCCCCAACGGGAAGTGGAGGAACTATGGCTACACCTTC.